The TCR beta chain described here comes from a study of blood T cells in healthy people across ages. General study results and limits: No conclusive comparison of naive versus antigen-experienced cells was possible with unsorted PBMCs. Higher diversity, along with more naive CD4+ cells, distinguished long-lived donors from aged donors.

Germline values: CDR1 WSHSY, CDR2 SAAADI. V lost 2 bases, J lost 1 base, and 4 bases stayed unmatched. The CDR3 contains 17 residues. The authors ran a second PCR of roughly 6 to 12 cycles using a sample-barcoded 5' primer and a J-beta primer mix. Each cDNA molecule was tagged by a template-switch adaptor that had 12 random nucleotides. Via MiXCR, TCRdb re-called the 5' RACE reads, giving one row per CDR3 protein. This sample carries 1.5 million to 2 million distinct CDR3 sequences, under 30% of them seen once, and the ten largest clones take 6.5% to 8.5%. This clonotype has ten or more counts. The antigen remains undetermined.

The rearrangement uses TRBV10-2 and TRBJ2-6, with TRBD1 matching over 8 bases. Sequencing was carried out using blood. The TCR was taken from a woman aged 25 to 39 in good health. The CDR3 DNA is TGCGCCAGCAGTGAGGGCAGGGGGCAATCTGGGGCCAACGTCCTGACTTTC. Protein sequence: CASSEGRGQSGANVLTF.